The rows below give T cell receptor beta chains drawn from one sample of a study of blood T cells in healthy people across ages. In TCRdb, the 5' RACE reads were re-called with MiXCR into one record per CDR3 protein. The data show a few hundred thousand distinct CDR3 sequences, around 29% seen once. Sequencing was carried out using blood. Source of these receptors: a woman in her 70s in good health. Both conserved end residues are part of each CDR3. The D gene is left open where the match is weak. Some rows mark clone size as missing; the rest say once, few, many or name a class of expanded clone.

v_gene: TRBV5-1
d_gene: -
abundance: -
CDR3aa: CASSLEGGTNEKLFF

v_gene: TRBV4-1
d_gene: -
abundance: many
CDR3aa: CASSQDHIISTDTQYF

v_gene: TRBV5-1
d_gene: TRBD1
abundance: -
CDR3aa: CASSVGTDGYTF

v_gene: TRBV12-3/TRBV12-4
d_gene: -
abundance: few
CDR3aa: CASSFSRADTEAFF

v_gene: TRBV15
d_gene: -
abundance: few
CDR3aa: CATSRGPNNQETQYF

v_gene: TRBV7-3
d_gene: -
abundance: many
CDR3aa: CASSLGGGANVLTF

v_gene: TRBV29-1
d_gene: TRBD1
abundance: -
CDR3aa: CSVETGGPNEQFF

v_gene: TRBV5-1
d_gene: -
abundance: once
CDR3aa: CASSPGGGLVSGEQFF

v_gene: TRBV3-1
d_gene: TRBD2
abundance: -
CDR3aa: CASSHSGRTSYEQYF

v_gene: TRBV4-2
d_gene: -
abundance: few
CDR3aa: CASSTLGARDNEQFF

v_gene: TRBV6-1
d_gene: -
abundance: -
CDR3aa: CASIANAYEQYF

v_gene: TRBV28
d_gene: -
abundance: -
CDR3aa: CASSLSPGYEQYF

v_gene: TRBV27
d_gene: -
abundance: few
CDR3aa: CASSKTEDTGELFF

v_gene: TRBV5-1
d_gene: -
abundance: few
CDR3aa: CACSLDPPPETQYF

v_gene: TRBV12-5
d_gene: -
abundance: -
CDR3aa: CASAGSGNTIYF

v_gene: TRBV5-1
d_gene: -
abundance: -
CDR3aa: CASSLLVQAKDTQYF

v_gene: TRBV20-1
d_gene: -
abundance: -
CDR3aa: CSARDYAYGSNQPQHF

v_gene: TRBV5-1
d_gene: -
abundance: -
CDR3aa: CASSLAPGTGANVLTF

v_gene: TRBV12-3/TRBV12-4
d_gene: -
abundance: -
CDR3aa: CATATTGGYEQYF

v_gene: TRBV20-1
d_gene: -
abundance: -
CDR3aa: CSASGGSGGTQYF

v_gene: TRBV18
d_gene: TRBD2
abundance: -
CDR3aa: CASSPLAGGPYNEQFF

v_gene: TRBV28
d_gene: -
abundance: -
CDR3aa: CASSPSHYQQPQHF

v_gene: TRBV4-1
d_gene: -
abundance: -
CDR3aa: CASSQMTDRGGGYTF

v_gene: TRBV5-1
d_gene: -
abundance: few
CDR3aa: CASSSGDSYNEQFF

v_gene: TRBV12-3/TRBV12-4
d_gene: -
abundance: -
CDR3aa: CASSMPASQNVSTDTQYF

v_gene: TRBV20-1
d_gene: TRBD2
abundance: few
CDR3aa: CSARDGGRDPQYF

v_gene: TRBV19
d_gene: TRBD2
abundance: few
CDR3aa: CASSSGSESYNEQFF

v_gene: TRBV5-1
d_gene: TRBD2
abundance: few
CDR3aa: CASSAGLGGYNEQFF

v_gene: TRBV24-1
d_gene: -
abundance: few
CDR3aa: CATSDPLAVEQFF

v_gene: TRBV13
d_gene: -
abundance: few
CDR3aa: CASSPLGSGNNEQFF

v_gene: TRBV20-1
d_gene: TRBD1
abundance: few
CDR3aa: CSASGGQETQYF

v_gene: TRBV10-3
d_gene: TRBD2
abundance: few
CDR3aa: CAISGLPGTSGDHNEQFF

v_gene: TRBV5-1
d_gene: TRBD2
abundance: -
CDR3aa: CASSLMARVYRGSTDAQYF

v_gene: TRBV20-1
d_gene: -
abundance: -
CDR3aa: CSAGGLGQGRATQYF

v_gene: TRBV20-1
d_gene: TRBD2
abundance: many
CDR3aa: CSARDSGHTYQETQYF

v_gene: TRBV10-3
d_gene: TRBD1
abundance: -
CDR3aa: CAISESQGGQPQHF

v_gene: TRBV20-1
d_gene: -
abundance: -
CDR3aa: CSARYGAYTEAFF

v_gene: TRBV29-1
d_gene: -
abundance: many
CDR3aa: CSVELAKNIQYF

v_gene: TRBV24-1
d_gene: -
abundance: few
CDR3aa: CATSELKKSQETQYF

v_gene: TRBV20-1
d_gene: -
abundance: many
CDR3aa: CSARDGRLLRATNEKLFF

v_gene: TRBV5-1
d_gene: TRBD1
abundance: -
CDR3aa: CASSLGGQGWEGYTF

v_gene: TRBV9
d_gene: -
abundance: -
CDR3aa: CASSEQGRLNTEAFF